These T cell receptor beta chains were read from a single sample in a study of T cells after yellow fever vaccination. TCRdb independently ran MiXCR on the 5' RACE reads; one entry per CDR3 protein. This sample has more than 450,000 distinct CDR3 sequences; 20% to 25% occur once, and the top ten carry less than 20%. The sequenced sample was PBMCs, obtained approximately 20 days after the first yellow fever vaccination. The receptors come from a man aged 18-30 years who received the YFV17D yellow fever vaccine. CDR3s include the opening cysteine and the closing phenylalanine or tryptophan. The D gene is left open where the match is weak. The size field is filled for only some rows; it gives once, few, many or a size class.

len	v_gene	j_gene	abundance	d_gene	CDR3nt	CDR3aa
15	TRBV7-2	TRBJ1-2	NA	NA	TGTGCCAGCAGCTCGTCCCCCCTTGGGGTCTATGGCTACACCTTC	CASSSSPLGVYGYTF
16	TRBV18	TRBJ2-3	few	TRBD1	TGTGCCAGCTCACAACTCCGGGACAGCCGCACAGATACGCAGTATTTT	CASSQLRDSRTDTQYF
15	TRBV11-2	TRBJ1-6	few	NA	TGTGCCAGCACCTTAAGTGGTAGGGACCGATCTCATCTCCACTTT	CASTLSGRDRSHLHF
14	TRBV7-2	TRBJ1-6	few	NA	TGTGCCAGCAGCTTAGAACAGCACAATTCACCCCTCCACTTT	CASSLEQHNSPLHF
14	TRBV9	TRBJ2-1	NA	NA	TGTGCCAGCAGCGTAAGGCGAGGGGGGAATGAGCAGTTCTTC	CASSVRRGGNEQFF
14	TRBV20-1	TRBJ2-1	many	NA	TGCAGTGCCCTTAAACCGGACCGGTACAATGAGCAGTTCTTC	CSALKPDRYNEQFF
14	TRBV24-1	TRBJ1-2	NA	NA	TGTGCCACCAGTGATTTGGCGTTTAACTATGGCTACACCTTC	CATSDLAFNYGYTF
14	TRBV3-1	TRBJ1-1	NA	TRBD1	TGCGCCAGCAGCCAAGGAGGGGGCAACACTGAAGCTTTCTTT	CASSQGGGNTEAFF
13	TRBV4-1	TRBJ2-7	few	NA	TGCGCCAGCAGCCAAGGGGACCCCGGGGAGCAGTACTTC	CASSQGDPGEQYF
11	TRBV29-1	TRBJ2-7	NA	NA	TGCAGCGCGGGGGAGTCCTACGAGCAGTACTTC	CSAGESYEQYF
14	TRBV12-3/TRBV12-4	TRBJ2-5	few	TRBD2	TGTGCCAGCAGCAAAGCGGGGGGCGGGGAGACCCAGTACTTC	CASSKAGGGETQYF
14	TRBV5-4	TRBJ2-7	few	TRBD2	TGTGCCAGCAGCTTGTCGGGGGGGCCTAATGAGCAGTACTTC	CASSLSGGPNEQYF
16	TRBV18	TRBJ1-2	few	TRBD1	TGTGCCAGCTCACCAGGACAGGGGGCGCCGGGCTATGGCTACACCTTC	CASSPGQGAPGYGYTF
13	TRBV12-3/TRBV12-4	TRBJ2-7	few	NA	TGTGCCAGCACTCGGGACTTCTCCTACGAGCAGTACTTC	CASTRDFSYEQYF
14	TRBV7-2	TRBJ2-5	few	NA	TGTGCCAGCAGCCCCCCCCCTGGTCGGGAGACCCAGTACTTC	CASSPPPGRETQYF
16	TRBV6-5	TRBJ2-2	few	TRBD2	TGTGCCAGCAGTTACTATGGGACTAGCGACACCGGGGAGCTGTTTTTT	CASSYYGTSDTGELFF
13	TRBV7-2	TRBJ1-3	NA	NA	TGTGCCAGCAGCCTAGACACCGAAGACACCATATATTTT	CASSLDTEDTIYF
14	TRBV5-1	TRBJ2-4	NA	TRBD1	TGCGCCAGCAGGGCCGGGACAGGGGGGTTTACGCAGTACTTC	CASRAGTGGFTQYF
14	TRBV27	TRBJ2-3	few	NA	TGTGCCAGCAGTTTACAGCTGAGCACAGATACGCAGTATTTT	CASSLQLSTDTQYF
16	TRBV5-5	TRBJ2-7	few	NA	TGTGCCAGCAGCTTGGAGCTTCTTATAAACGCCTACGAGCAGTACTTC	CASSLELLINAYEQYF